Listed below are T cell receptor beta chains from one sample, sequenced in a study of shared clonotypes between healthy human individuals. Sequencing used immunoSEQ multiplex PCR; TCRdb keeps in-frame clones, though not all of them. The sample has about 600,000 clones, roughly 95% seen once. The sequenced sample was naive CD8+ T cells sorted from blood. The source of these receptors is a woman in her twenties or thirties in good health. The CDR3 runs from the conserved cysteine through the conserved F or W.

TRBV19	CASTDSGGYTF
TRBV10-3	CATDPTGTGNQPQHF
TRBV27	CASTSENSHTDQPQHF
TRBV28	CASEGARADTQYF
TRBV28	CASSLTGGYGSGYTF
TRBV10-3	CAIQSSGQETQYF
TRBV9	CASSVVGAHSPLHF
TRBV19	CASSIGQGVRYEQYF
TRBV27	CASSSGALAYEQYF
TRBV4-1	CASSQESGSGNTIYF
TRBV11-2	CASSLEPGFTGELFF
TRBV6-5	CASSYSPGALSEAFF
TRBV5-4	CASSLGRLSDEQYF
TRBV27	CASRRLAGGPRNEQFF
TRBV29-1	CSARAKAKNIQYF
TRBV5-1	CASSLGLAATYEQYF
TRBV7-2	CASSLASGSNIGSYNEQFF
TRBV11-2	CASSLVLDRSYEQYF
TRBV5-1	CASRADQFYEQYF
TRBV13	CASSRTNSDTQYF
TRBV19	CASSYGGFGYEQYF
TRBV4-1	CASSPTGQGTQPQHF
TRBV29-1	CSVEAREGRTGELFF
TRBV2	CASSMTEGYTF
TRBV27	CASSGSTSYEQYF
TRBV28	CASSFRDQVYEQYF
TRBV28	CASSVQYSNQPQHF
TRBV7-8	CASSPPGTAIYEQYF
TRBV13	CASSQGQGYEQYF
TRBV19	CASSIAGGAYEQYF
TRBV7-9	CASSLGASGNRETQYF
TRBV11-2	CASSLEQREWYEQYF
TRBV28	CASNTRLDTLAKNIQYF
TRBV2	CASSELGEQFF
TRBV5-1	CASSLQAGAYDEQFF
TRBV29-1	CSVALADSYEQYF
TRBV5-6	CASSLGQGTPGGYEQYF
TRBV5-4	CASSLVYSGEEDGYTF
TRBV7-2	CASSLDVGPTDTQYF
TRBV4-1	CASSQALGRAYEQYF
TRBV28	CASRGLAGEGFSYNEQFF
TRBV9	CASTNSWGGELFF
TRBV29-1	CSVEETGHLVEQFF
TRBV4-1	CASASNRGSEQYF
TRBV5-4	CASSLQGAIYEQYF
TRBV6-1	CASSTGGAYEQYF
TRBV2	CASSPNPSGRKYF
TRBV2	CASTPREQGSYEQYF
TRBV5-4	CASSLAEAAGAPIYYEQYF
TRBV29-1	CSVEGLAGNNEQFF
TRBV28	CASSLGAVWVNEQFF